The present entry profiles one T cell receptor (beta chain) with its context. V shed 4 bases and J 0 bases; nucleotides not matched to a gene: 9. Germline CDR1 reads SGHNT; CDR2 reads YYREEE (reference sequence). The CDR3 covers 16 residues. Produced via immunoSEQ multiplex PCR; TCRdb's table is partial and in-frame only. The table records a few hundred thousand clones, about 90% of them present only once. The data belong to a study of blood T cell repertoires in COVID-19. The V and J genes are TRBV5-4 and TRBJ2-5; TRBD1 agrees at 7 bases. The sequenced sample consisted of PBMCs or T cells enriched from blood (not recorded which). This TCR was recovered from a human donor in a cohort exposed to, infected with or recovered from COVID-19 (not recorded which). The donor label of this sample is uncertain. The CDR3 DNA follows: TGTGCCAGCAGCACCTACAGGGGACAGTACCAAGAGACCCAGTACTTC. Translating it yields CASSTYRGQYQETQYF.